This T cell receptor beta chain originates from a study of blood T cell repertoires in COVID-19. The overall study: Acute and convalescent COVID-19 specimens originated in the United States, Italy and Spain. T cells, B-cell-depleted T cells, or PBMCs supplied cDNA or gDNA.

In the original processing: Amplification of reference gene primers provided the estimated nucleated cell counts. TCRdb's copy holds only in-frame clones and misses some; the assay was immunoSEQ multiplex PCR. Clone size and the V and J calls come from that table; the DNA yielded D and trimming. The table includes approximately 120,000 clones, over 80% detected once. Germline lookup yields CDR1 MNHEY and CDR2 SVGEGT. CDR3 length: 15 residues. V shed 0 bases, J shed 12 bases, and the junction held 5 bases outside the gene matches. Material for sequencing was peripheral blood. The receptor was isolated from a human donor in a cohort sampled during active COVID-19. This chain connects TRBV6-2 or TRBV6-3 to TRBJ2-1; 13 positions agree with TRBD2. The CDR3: CASSYSGLAGVGQFF. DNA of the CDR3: TGTGCCAGCAGTTACTCTGGACTAGCGGGAGTAGGGCAGTTCTTC.